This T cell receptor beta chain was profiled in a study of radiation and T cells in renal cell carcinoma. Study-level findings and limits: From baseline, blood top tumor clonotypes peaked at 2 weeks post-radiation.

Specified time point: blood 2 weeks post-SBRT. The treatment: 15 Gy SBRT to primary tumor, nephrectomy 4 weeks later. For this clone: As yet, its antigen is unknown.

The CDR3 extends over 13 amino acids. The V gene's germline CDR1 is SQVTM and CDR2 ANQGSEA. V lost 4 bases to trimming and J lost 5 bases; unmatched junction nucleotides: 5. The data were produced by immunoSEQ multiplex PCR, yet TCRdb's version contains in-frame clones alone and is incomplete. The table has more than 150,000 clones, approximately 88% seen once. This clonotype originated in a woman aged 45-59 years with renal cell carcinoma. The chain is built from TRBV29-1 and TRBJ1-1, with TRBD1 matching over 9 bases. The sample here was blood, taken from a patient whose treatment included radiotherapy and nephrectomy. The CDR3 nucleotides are TGCAGCGTTGCGGGACAGGGTAGGACTGAAGCTTTCTTT. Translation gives CSVAGQGRTEAFF.